This is a list of T cell receptor beta chains from one sample in a study of OX40 agonist ivuxolimab in advanced cancers. Sequenced by immunoSEQ multiplex PCR; TCRdb stores in-frame clones only, minus some. The sample lists 55,000 to 70,000 clones; about 85% were seen once. The source was CD4+ or CD8+ T cells sorted from blood, collected in a trial of the OX40 agonist ivuxolimab. These receptors were collected from an adult with an advanced solid tumor such as melanoma, head and neck, liver or kidney cancer. CDR3s include the opening cysteine and the closing phenylalanine or tryptophan. The order of the fields is clone size, D gene, J gene, V gene, CDR3 DNA, CDR3 protein. The D gene is left open where the match is weak. The size of a clone is reported for some rows only, either as once, few or many, or as a class for expanded clones.

size: .; D: .; J: TRBJ1-2; V: TRBV28; DNA: TGTGCCAGCAGTTTCAGGAACTATGGCTACACCTTC; CDR3: CASSFRNYGYTF
size: .; D: .; J: TRBJ1-1; V: TRBV5-1; DNA: TGCGCCAGCAGCCTTTCATTACTCCTCGGGACTGAAGCTTTCTTT; CDR3: CASSLSLLLGTEAFF
size: .; D: .; J: TRBJ1-4; V: TRBV28; DNA: TGTGCCAGCAGTTTGAATGAAAAACTGTTTTTT; CDR3: CASSLNEKLFF
size: few; D: .; J: TRBJ2-1; V: TRBV2; DNA: TGTGCCAGCAGGGAGGACTACAATGAGCAGTTCTTC; CDR3: CASREDYNEQFF
size: .; D: .; J: TRBJ2-7; V: TRBV6-4; DNA: TGTGCCAGCAGTGACTCACAGAAACCATACGAGCAGTACTTC; CDR3: CASSDSQKPYEQYF
size: .; D: .; J: TRBJ2-7; V: TRBV7-9; DNA: TGTGCCAGCAGCTTCCTGTCCGGGGGCGAGCAGTACTTC; CDR3: CASSFLSGGEQYF
size: .; D: .; J: TRBJ2-6; V: TRBV9; DNA: TGTGCCAGCAGCGTATGGGCCTCTGGGGCCAACGTCCTGACTTTC; CDR3: CASSVWASGANVLTF
size: once; D: .; J: TRBJ1-3; V: TRBV6-1; DNA: TGTGCCAGTACGATGACGGTCCCTGGAAACACCATATATTTT; CDR3: CASTMTVPGNTIYF
size: .; D: .; J: TRBJ1-6; V: TRBV30; DNA: TGTGCCTGGGCGAGGGGCGGTCGTTCACCCCTCCACTTT; CDR3: CAWARGGRSPLHF
size: few; D: .; J: TRBJ1-5; V: TRBV2; DNA: TGTGCCAGCAGCTACGAAGGGGGTAGCAATCAGCCCCAGCATTTT; CDR3: CASSYEGGSNQPQHF
size: .; D: .; J: TRBJ1-1; V: TRBV7-3; DNA: TGTGCCAGCAGCTTAGGCGGCTGGACAGACCCCGCTTTCTTT; CDR3: CASSLGGWTDPAFF
size: .; D: .; J: TRBJ2-3; V: TRBV13; DNA: TGTGCCAGCCGGGACAGCACAGATACGCAGTATTTT; CDR3: CASRDSTDTQYF
size: .; D: .; J: TRBJ2-2; V: TRBV19; DNA: TGTGCCAGTAACACTTTAGTTGCCGGGGAGCTGTTTTTT; CDR3: CASNTLVAGELFF
size: .; D: TRBD1; J: TRBJ2-7; V: TRBV6-6; DNA: TGTGCCACAGGGAGGAGGACAGGGACCTACGAGCAGTACTTC; CDR3: CATGRRTGTYEQYF
size: .; D: .; J: TRBJ2-5; V: TRBV11-2; DNA: TGTGCCACCCTGGACGGCCAAGGAGCCCAGTACTTC; CDR3: CATLDGQGAQYF
size: .; D: .; J: TRBJ2-5; V: TRBV7-2; DNA: TGTGCCAGCAGCCGACCGGGCCGCGGGGAGACCCAGTACTTC; CDR3: CASSRPGRGETQYF
size: .; D: .; J: TRBJ2-7; V: TRBV30; DNA: TGTGCCTGGAGTGTAGGACGGCCCTACGAGCAGTACTTC; CDR3: CAWSVGRPYEQYF
size: .; D: TRBD2; J: TRBJ2-1; V: TRBV9; DNA: TGTGCCAGCAGCGCCCGGCTAGCGGGAGGGCCTAATGAGCAGTTCTTC; CDR3: CASSARLAGGPNEQFF
size: .; D: TRBD2; J: TRBJ2-7; V: TRBV15; DNA: TGTGCCACCAGCAGAGAGTGGGGGGGGTCTCTCTTGGGCTACGAGCAGTACTTC; CDR3: CATSREWGGSLLGYEQYF
size: .; D: TRBD2; J: TRBJ2-3; V: TRBV2; DNA: TGTGCCAGCACCCCGACTAGCGGCACAGATACGCAGTATTTT; CDR3: CASTPTSGTDTQYF
size: .; D: .; J: TRBJ1-1; V: TRBV11-2; DNA: TGTGCCAGCAGCCCAACCGCCGGGCCAGGGAAGGGCACTGAAGCTTTCTTT; CDR3: CASSPTAGPGKGTEAFF
size: once; D: .; J: TRBJ2-5; V: TRBV9; DNA: TGTGCCAGCAGCGTAGCTACCTGGGAGACCCAGTACTTC; CDR3: CASSVATWETQYF
size: .; D: .; J: TRBJ2-1; V: TRBV6-6; DNA: TGTGCCAGCAGTTCCACGACAGGTAACAATGAGCAGTTCTTC; CDR3: CASSSTTGNNEQFF
size: once; D: .; J: TRBJ1-1; V: TRBV18; DNA: TGTGCCAGCTCACCTACACAGGGTGGCACTGAAGCTTTCTTT; CDR3: CASSPTQGGTEAFF
size: .; D: .; J: TRBJ2-5; V: TRBV7-1; DNA: TGTGCCAGCAGCTCCTCCGGAACTCCGGGACAGAAGGGACTTCAACGGGAATACCAAGAGACCCAGTACTTC; CDR3: CASSSSGTPGQKGLQREYQETQYF
size: .; D: .; J: TRBJ2-1; V: TRBV27; DNA: TGTGCCAGCAGTCAATCAAATGAGCAGTTCTTC; CDR3: CASSQSNEQFF
size: .; D: .; J: TRBJ1-4; V: TRBV30; DNA: TGTGCCGGGAGTTGGGCGGCTAATGAAGAACTGTTTTTT; CDR3: CAGSWAANEELFF
size: .; D: .; J: TRBJ1-4; V: TRBV6-1; DNA: TGTGCCAGCAGTGCATACTACTACCGGTCCCGGGATCAAAAACTGTTTTTT; CDR3: CASSAYYYRSRDQKLFF
size: .; D: .; J: TRBJ1-1; V: TRBV18; DNA: TGTGCCAGCTCACCATTGGGGCGGAGGAACACTGAAGCTTTCTTT; CDR3: CASSPLGRRNTEAFF
size: .; D: TRBD1; J: TRBJ2-2; V: TRBV30; DNA: TGTGCCTGGCGACAGGGGGAATTTGGGGAGCTGTTTTTT; CDR3: CAWRQGEFGELFF
size: .; D: .; J: TRBJ2-5; V: TRBV11-2; DNA: TGTGCCAGCAGCTGGGGGAGGCAAGAGACCCAGTACTTC; CDR3: CASSWGRQETQYF